The 13 T cell receptor beta chains reported below all come from one sample, sequenced in a study of PD-L1 blockade in urothelial cancer. The time point here: peripheral blood 6 weeks after treatment start. The data were produced by immunoSEQ multiplex PCR, yet TCRdb's version contains in-frame clones alone and is incomplete. The table has some 50,000 clones, about 85% seen once. The material sequenced was PBMCs, taken around atezolizumab (anti-PD-L1) treatment. These receptors were taken from a man aged 50-60 years with urothelial cancer.

This clone qualifies as medium-sized (0.01 to 0.1%). The V call is TRBV5-4, the J call TRBJ2-7, with D possibly TRBD1 on 6 matching bases. Germline V gene lookup returns CDR1 SGHNT and CDR2 YYREEE (reference sequence). This CDR3 has 14 residues. V lost 4 bases and J 3 bases, leaving 14 bases between the germline ends. The CDR3 DNA reads TGTGCCAGCAGCAATGACCGAGGGGGCTACGAGCAGTACTTC. It codes for CASSNDRGGYEQYF.

The chain has TRBV19 and TRBJ2-3; 8 bases are shared with TRBD1. Germline CDR1 reads LNHDA; CDR2 reads SQIVND (reference sequence). The CDR3 runs to 14 residues. V gave up 6 bases and J gave up 2 bases; unmatched junction bases: 4. The CDR3 reads CASSWTGPTDTQYF. In nucleotides, the CDR3 is TGTGCCAGTAGCTGGACAGGGCCCACAGATACGCAGTATTTT.

This sequence joins TRBV27 and TRBJ2-1; TRBD2 matches at 8 bases. Germline V CDR1 and CDR2: MNHEY, SMNVEV (reference sequence). After removal of 2 bases from V and 3 bases from J, the junction contained 6 bases not matched to a gene. The CDR3 has 16 residues. The CDR3 reads CASSLGSGDLYNEQFF. The CDR3 nucleotides are TGTGCCAGCAGTTTAGGTAGCGGGGACCTCTACAATGAGCAGTTCTTC.

This clone was seen a handful of times. This chain uses TRBV7-9 with TRBJ1-1; the D is unclear. Trimming took off 5 bases at V and 0 bases at J, with 13 bases between the two ends. CDR3 length: 15 residues. CDR1 and CDR2 from the germline V gene are SEHNR and FQNEAQ (reference sequence). The CDR3, as DNA: TGTGCCAGCAGCACCTCGGGGAGGATGAACACTGAAGCTTTCTTT. This gives the protein CASSTSGRMNTEAFF.

This chain connects TRBV10-3 to TRBJ1-4; 9 bases map to TRBD1. Germline CDR1 is ENHRY and CDR2 is SYGVKD. The CDR3 contains 16 residues. V dropped 0 bases and J dropped 8; count of bases not matched to a gene: 7. For the CDR3, the DNA is TGTGCCATCAGTGAGTCGATAGGACAGGGGACCGAAAAACTGTTTTTT. Amino acids: CAISESIGQGTEKLFF.

As to this clone: The conserved phenylalanine or tryptophan normally closing the CDR3 is absent here, so this likely arose from a read error. The DNA is left out, because the CDR3 cannot be placed on it with certainty; the CDR3 is given as TCRdb lists it. The rearrangement joins TRBV29-1 to TRBJ2-7; the listed D gene, TRBD2, was not tested against the DNA. The germline CDR1 and CDR2 sequences are SQVTM and ANQGSEA. With termini counted, the CDR3 has 11 amino acids. The chain's CDR3 is CSVSDGGSVSI.

The V call is TRBV19, the J call TRBJ1-2; D ambiguous. Trimming removed 1 base at V and 4 bases at J, with 13 bases between. Germline values: CDR1 LNHDA, CDR2 SQIVND (reference sequence). The length of the CDR3 is 15 residues. The CDR3 DNA reads TGTGCCAGTAGTATAGTTGGGTTTGGGAGCTATGGCTACACCTTC. Its protein is CASSIVGFGSYGYTF.

The chain is built from TRBV6-6 and TRBJ2-3; D uncertain. Germline CDR1 is MNHNY and CDR2 is SVGAGI (reference sequence). V was clipped by 8 bases and J by 7 bases, with 10 bases between them. This CDR3 is 11 amino acids long. The CDR3 reads CASEYLYTQYF. Written as DNA, the CDR3 is TGTGCCAGCGAGTATCTTTATACGCAGTATTTT.

This clone was seen a few times. The chain combines TRBV28 with TRBJ2-3; D uncertain. CDR3 length: 14 amino acids. Germline V lookup: CDR1 MDHEN, CDR2 SYDVKM. The germline V and J ends were trimmed by 5 bases and 2 bases, with 11 bases remaining between them. The CDR3 DNA is TGTGCCAGCAGTCCCCTCCTAGTCACAGATACGCAGTATTTT. Translated: CASSPLLVTDTQYF.

This clone was picked up a small number of times. The rearrangement links TRBV28 to TRBJ1-2; no firm D call. The V end lost 3 bases, the J end lost 8 bases, and 7 bases lay between the germline ends. CDR1 is MDHEN, CDR2 SYDVKM, per germline. There are 11 residues in the CDR3. The chain's CDR3 is CASSLSGGYTF. The CDR3 nucleotides read TGTGCCAGCAGTTTGTCGGGGGGCTACACCTTC.

The J gene is TRBJ2-2, the V gene TRBV27; 10 nucleotides align to TRBD2. Looked up from germline, CDR1 is MNHEY and CDR2 is SMNVEV (reference sequence). This CDR3 spans 17 amino acids. With V trimmed by 2 bases and J by 5 bases, 8 bases remained unmatched. The CDR3 here is CASSLLAGASGTGELFF. CDR3 in DNA: TGTGCCAGCAGTTTACTAGCGGGAGCCTCGGGGACCGGGGAGCTGTTTTTT.

The chain has TRBV30 and TRBJ1-1; TRBD1 might be the D (6 bases). The germline gives CDR1 GTSNPN, CDR2 SVGIG (reference sequence). This CDR3 has 15 amino acids. V lost 7 bases to trimming and J lost 3 bases, with 21 bases between them. DNA for the CDR3: TGTGCCTTGGGGGGGCAGGGCGGATGGGACACTGAAGCTTTCTTT. It yields the protein CALGGQGGWDTEAFF.

The sample holds one count of this clone. Here the CDR3 DNA reads TGTGCCAGCAGCCTCGGGACTAGCGGGCCCTACGAGCAGTACTTC. Translation gives CASSLGTSGPYEQYF. The chain combines TRBV7-2 with TRBJ2-7; 12 bases are shared with TRBD2. The V segment lost 5 bases and the J segment 2 bases; nucleotides outside the gene matches: 4. CDR3 size: 15 residues. CDR1 and CDR2 from the germline V gene are SGHTA and FQGNSA.